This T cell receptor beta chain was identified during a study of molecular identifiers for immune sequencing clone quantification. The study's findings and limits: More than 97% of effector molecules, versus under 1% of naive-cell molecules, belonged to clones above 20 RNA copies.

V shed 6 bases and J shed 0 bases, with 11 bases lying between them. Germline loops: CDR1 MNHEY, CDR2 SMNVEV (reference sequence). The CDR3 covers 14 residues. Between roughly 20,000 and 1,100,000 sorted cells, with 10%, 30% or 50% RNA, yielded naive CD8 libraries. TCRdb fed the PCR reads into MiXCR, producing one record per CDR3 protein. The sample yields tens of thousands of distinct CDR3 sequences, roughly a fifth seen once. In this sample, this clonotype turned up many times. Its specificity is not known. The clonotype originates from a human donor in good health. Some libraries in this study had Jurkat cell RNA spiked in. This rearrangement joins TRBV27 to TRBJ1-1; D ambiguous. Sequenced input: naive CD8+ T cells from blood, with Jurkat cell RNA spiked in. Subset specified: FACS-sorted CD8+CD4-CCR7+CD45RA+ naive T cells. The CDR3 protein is CASSRRDLNTEAFF. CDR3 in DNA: TGTGCCAGCAGCCGTCGCGACTTGAACACTGAAGCTTTCTTT.